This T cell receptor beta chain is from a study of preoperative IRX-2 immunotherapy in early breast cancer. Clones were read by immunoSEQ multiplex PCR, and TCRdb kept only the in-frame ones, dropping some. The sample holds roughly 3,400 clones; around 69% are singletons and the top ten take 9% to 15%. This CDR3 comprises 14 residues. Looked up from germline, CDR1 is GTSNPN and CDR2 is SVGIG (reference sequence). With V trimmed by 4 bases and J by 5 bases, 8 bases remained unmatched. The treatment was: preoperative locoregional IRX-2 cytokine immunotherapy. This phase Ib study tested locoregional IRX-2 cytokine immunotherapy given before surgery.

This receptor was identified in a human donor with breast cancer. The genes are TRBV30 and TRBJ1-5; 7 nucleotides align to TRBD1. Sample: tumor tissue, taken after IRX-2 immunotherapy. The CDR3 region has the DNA TGTGCCTGGAACACCGGGACAGCAGATCAGCCCCAGCATTTT. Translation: CAWNTGTADQPQHF.